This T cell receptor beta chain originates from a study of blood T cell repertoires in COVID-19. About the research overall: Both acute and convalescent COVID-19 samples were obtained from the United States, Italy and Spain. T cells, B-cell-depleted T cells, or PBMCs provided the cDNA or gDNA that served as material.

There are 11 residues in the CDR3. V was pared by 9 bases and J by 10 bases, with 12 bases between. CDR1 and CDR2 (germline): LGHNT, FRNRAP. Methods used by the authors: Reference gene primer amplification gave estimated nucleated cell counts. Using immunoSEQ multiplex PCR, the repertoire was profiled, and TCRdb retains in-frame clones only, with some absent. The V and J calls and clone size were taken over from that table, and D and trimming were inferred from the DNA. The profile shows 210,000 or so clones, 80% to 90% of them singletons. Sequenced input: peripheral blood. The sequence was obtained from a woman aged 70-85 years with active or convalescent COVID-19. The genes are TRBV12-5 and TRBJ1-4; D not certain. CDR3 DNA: TGTGCTAGGAGGAACTCCGGAAAACTGTTTTTT. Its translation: CARRNSGKLFF.